These 11 T cell receptor beta chains were sequenced from one sample in a study of T cells expressing NK-cell markers. Following a re-call of the 5' RACE reads, TCRdb has one entry per CDR3 protein and lacks DNA. The sample includes 250,000 to 300,000 distinct CDR3 sequences. What was sequenced was blood T cells: a sorted CD56 or NKG2C T cell subset, CD4+ or CD8+ T cells, or bulk PBMC T cells (not recorded which). Source of these receptors: a man in his late teens or twenties in good health.

The chain employs TRBV21-1 and TRBJ2-3. TRBV21-1 is a listed pseudogene. The CDR3 loop spans 16 amino acids. This CDR3 reads CASSNQQRRLADTQYF.

The V and J genes are TRBV29-1 and TRBJ2-2; absent DNA, TCRdb's TRBD1 call cannot be checked. Germline CDR1 and CDR2: SQVTM and ANQGSEA. The CDR3 totals 13 residues. CDR3 in amino acids: CSVETGSPGELFF.

The CDR3 reads CASSLLSGTSTLYNEQFF. The chain employs TRBV7-8 and TRBJ2-1; the TCRdb call, TRBD2, lacks DNA for checking. This CDR3 region has 18 residues. Germline V gene sequence: CDR1 SGHVS, CDR2 FQNEAQ. The full variable domain, its missing parts supplied by reference TRBV7-8 and TRBJ2-1, is GAGVSQSPRYKVAKRGQDVALRCDPISGHVSLFWYQQALGQGPEFLTYFQNEAQLDKSGLPSDRFFAERPEGSVSTLKIQRTQQEDSAVYLCASSLLSGTSTLYNEQFFGPGTRLTVL.

This chain uses TRBV29-1 with TRBJ2-5. The CDR3 extends over 13 amino acids. CDR1 and CDR2 (germline): SQVTM, ANQGSEA. The CDR3 here is CSAWAAYQETQYF. Full variable domain (remainder filled in from reference TRBV29-1 and TRBJ2-5): SAVISQKPSRDICQRGTSLTIQCQVDSQVTMMFWYRQQPGQSLTLIATANQGSEATYESGFVIDKFPISRPNLTFSTLTVSNMSPEDSSIYLCSAWAAYQETQYFGPGTRLLVL.

The chain links TRBV5-1 to TRBJ1-3. The germline CDR1 and CDR2 sequences are SGHRS and YFSETQ. The CDR3 is 15 residues long. The CDR3 sequence is CASSLEAFSGNTIYF.

The chain is built from TRBV29-1 and TRBJ2-5. CDR1 and CDR2 from the germline V gene are SQVTM and ANQGSEA. This CDR3 is 11 amino acids long. The chain's CDR3 is CSANMGETQYF.

The chain uses TRBV7-2 and TRBJ1-1. The CDR3 spans 14 residues. Germline CDR1 and CDR2: SGHTA and FQGNSA. Here the CDR3 reads CASSLVTYRTEAFF.

The chain uses TRBV6-2 or TRBV6-3 and TRBJ2-7; TCRdb selects TRBD2, and the lack of DNA leaves this call unchecked. Per the germline V gene, CDR1 is MNHEY and CDR2 is SVGEGT. CDR3 size: 15 residues. CDR3 residues: CASSYSGRWSYEQYF.

The chain combines TRBV20-1 with TRBJ2-3; TCRdb picks TRBD1, but there is no DNA to check that call. The germline V gene has CDR1 DFQATT and CDR2 SNEGSKA (reference sequence). The CDR3 has 15 residues. The CDR3 here is CSATVGTGVTDTQYF.

The chain combines TRBV12-3 or TRBV12-4 with TRBJ1-5; TCRdb picks TRBD1, but there is no DNA to check that call. CDR3 length: 14 amino acids. CDR3 sequence: CASSPPGPTQPQHF.

The gene calls are TRBV24-1 and TRBJ2-1; TCRdb calls TRBD2, which cannot be checked without DNA. Germline-derived CDR1 and CDR2 are KGHDR and SFDVKD. The CDR3 covers 16 residues. CDR3 loop: CATSESGRPDPNEQFF.